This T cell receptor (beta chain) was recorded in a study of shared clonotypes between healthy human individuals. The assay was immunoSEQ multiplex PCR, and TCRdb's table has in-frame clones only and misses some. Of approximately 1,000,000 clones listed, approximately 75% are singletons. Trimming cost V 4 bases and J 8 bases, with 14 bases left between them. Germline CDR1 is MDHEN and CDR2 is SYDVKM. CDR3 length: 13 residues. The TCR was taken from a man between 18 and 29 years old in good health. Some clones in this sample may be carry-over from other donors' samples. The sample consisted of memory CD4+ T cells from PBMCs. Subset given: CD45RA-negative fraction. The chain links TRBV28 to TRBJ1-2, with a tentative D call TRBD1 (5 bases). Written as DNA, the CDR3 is TGTGCCAGCAGTTATACGGGGGTATACGGCTACACCTTC. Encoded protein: CASSYTGVYGYTF.